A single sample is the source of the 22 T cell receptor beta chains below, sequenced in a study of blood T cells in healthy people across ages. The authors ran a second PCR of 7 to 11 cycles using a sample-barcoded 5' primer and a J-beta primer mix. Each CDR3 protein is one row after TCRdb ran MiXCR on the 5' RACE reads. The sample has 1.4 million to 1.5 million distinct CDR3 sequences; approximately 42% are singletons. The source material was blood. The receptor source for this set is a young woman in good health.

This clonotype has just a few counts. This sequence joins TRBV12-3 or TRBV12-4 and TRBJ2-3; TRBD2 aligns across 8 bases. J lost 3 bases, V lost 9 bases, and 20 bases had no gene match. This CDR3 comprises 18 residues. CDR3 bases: TGTGCCAGTAGCCTAGTCACTAGCGGCCTCGGGCCGACAGATACGCAGTATTTT. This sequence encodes CASSLVTSGLGPTDTQYF.

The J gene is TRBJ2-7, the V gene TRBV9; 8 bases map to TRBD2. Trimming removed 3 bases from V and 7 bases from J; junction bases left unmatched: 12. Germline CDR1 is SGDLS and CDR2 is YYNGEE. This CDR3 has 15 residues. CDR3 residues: CASSADSGAGNEQYF. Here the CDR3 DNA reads TGTGCCAGCAGCGCCGATAGCGGGGCTGGCAATGAGCAGTACTTC.

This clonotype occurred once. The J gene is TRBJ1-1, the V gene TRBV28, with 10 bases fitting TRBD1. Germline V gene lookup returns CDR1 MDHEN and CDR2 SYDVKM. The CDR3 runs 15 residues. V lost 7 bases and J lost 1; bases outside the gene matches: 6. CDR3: CASNDRGRGNTEAFF. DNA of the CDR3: TGTGCCAGCAACGACAGGGGGCGGGGGAACACTGAAGCTTTCTTT. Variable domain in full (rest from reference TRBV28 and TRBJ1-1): DVKVTQSSRYLVKRTGEKVFLECVQDMDHENMFWYRQDPGLGLRLIYFSYDVKMKEKGDIPEGYSVSREKKERFSLILESASTNQTSMYLCASNDRGRGNTEAFFGQGTRLTVV.

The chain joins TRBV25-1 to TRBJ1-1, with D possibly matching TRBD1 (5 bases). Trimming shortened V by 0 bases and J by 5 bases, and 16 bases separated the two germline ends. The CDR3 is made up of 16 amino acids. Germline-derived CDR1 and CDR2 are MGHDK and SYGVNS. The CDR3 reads CASSEYMDTEGTEAFF. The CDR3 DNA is TGTGCCAGCAGTGAATATATGGACACCGAGGGGACTGAAGCTTTCTTT.

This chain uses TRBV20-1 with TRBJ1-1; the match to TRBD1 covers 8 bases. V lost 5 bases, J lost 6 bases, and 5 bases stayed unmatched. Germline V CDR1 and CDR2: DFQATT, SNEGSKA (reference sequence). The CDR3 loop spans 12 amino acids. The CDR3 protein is CSAYTGGSEAFF. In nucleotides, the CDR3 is TGCAGTGCTTATACAGGGGGATCTGAAGCTTTCTTT.

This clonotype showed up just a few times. CDR3 protein: CASSEGHLYEQYF. DNA for the CDR3: TGTGCCAGCAGTGAGGGTCACCTCTACGAGCAGTACTTC. J is TRBJ2-7 and V is TRBV2; no definite D call. CDR1 is SNHLY and CDR2 is FYNNEI in the germline V gene. Trimming took 3 bases from V and 3 from J, leaving 9 bases between them. CDR3 size: 13 residues. The whole variable domain, filled in from reference TRBV2 and TRBJ2-7, reads EPEVTQTPSHQVTQMGQEVILRCVPISNHLYFYWYRQILGQKVEFLVSFYNNEISEKSEIFDDQFSVERPDGSNFTLKIRSTKLEDSAMYFCASSEGHLYEQYFGPGTRLTVT.

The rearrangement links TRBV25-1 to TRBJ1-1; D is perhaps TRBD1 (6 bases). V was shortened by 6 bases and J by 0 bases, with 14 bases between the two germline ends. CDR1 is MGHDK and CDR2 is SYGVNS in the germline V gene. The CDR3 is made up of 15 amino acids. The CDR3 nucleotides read TGTGCCAGCAGGGTTGGGGGCTCTTTGAACACTGAAGCTTTCTTT. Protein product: CASRVGGSLNTEAFF. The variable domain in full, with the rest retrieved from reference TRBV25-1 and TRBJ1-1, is EADIYQTPRYLVIGTGKKITLECSQTMGHDKMYWYQQDPGMELHLIHYSYGVNSTEKGDLSSESTVSRIRTEHFPLTLESARPSHTSQYLCASRVGGSLNTEAFFGQGTRLTVV.

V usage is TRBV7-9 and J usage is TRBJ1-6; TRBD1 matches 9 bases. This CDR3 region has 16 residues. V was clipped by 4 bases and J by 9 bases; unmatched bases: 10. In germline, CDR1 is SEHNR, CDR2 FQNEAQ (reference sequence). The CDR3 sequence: CASSYVPGQGISPLHF. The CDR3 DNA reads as TGTGCCAGCAGCTACGTGCCGGGACAGGGTATTTCACCCCTCCACTTT.

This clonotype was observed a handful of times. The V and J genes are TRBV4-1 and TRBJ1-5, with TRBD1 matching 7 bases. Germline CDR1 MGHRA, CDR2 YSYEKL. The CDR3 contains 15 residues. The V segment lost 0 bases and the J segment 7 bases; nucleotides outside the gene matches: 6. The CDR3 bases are TGCGCCAGCAGCCAAGACAGGGGGAGTTGGCAGCCCCAGCATTTT. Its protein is CASSQDRGSWQPQHF.

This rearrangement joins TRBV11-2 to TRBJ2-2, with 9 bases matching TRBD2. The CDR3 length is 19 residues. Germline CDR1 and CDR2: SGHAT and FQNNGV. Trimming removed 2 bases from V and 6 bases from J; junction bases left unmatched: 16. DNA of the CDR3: TGTGCCAGCAGCTTACCCAATACAGTCAGGACTAGCGTTCCCGGGGAGCTGTTTTTT. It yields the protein CASSLPNTVRTSVPGELFF.

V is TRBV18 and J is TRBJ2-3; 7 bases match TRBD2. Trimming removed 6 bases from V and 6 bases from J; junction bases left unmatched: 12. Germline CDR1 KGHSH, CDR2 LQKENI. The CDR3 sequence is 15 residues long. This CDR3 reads CASSRGLEDADTQYF. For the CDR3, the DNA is TGTGCCAGCTCCCGCGGACTAGAGGATGCGGATACGCAGTATTTT.

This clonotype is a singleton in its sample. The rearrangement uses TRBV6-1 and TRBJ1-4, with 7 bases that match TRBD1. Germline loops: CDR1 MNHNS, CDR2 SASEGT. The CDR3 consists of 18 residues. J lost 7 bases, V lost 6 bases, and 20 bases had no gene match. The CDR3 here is CASSFGAQGTFSSEKLFF. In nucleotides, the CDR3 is TGTGCCAGCAGCTTCGGTGCACAGGGGACCTTCAGTAGTGAAAAACTGTTTTTT.

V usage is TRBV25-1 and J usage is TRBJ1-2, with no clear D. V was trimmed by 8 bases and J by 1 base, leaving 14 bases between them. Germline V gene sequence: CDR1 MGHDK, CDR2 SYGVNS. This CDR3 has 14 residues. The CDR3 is CASGGDIYNYGYTF. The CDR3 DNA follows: TGTGCCAGCGGCGGGGATATCTATAACTATGGCTACACCTTC.

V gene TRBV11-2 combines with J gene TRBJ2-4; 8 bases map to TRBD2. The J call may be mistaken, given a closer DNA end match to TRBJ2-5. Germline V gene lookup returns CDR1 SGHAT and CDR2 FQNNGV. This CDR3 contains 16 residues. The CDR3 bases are TGTGCCAGCAGCTTAGAACTAGCGGTCTGCCAAGAGACCCAGTACTTC. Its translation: CASSLELAVCQETQYF.

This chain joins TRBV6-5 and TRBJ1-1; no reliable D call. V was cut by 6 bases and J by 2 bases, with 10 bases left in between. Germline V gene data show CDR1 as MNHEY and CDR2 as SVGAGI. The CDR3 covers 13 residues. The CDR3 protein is CASSSYVNTEAFF. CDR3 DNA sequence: TGTGCCAGCAGCTCCTACGTCAACACTGAAGCTTTCTTT.

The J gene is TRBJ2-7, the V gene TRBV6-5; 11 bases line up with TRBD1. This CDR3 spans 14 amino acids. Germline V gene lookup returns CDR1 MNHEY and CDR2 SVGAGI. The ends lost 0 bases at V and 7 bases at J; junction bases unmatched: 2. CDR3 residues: CASSYSGTGGEQYF. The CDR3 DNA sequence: TGTGCCAGCAGTTACTCGGGGACAGGGGGTGAGCAGTACTTC.

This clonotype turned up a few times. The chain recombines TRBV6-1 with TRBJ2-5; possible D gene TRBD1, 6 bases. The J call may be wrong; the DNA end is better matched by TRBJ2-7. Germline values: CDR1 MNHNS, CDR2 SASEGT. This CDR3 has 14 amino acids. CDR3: CASSQTGDTYEQYF. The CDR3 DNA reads TGTGCCAGCAGTCAAACCGGGGACACCTACGAGCAGTACTTC.

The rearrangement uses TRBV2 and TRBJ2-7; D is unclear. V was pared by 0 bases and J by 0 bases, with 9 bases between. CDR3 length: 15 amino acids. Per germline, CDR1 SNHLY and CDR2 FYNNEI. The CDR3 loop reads CASSEARAYSYEQYF. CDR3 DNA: TGTGCCAGCAGTGAAGCGCGCGCTTACTCCTACGAGCAGTACTTC.

The CDR3 nucleotides are TGCAGTGCTAGGGCGAGACAGGGCCCGGACGATGAGCAGTTCTTC. Translating it yields CSARARQGPDDEQFF. The chain links TRBV20-1 to TRBJ2-1; 7 nucleotides line up with TRBD1. Germline V CDR1 and CDR2: DFQATT, SNEGSKA (reference sequence). The ends lost 3 bases at V and 8 bases at J; junction bases unmatched: 13. CDR3 length equals 15 residues.

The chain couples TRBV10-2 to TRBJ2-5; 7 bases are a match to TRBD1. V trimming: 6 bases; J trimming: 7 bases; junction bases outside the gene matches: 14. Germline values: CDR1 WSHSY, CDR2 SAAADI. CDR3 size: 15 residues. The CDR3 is CASSGQAGGAGTQYF. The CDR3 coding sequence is TGCGCCAGCAGCGGACAGGCAGGCGGCGCAGGGACCCAGTACTTC.

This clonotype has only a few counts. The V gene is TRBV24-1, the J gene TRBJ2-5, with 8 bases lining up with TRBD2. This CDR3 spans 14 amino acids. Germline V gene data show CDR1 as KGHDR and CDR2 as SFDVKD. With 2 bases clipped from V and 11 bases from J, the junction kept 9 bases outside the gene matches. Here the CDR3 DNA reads TGTGCCACCAGTGATTCCCCGACTAGCGCTGAGCAGTACTTC. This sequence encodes CATSDSPTSAEQYF.

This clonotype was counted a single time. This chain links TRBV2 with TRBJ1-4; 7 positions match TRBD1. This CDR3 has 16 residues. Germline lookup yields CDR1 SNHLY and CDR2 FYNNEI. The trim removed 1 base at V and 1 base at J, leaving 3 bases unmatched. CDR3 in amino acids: CASSEVQGVTNEKLFF. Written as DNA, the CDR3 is TGTGCCAGCAGTGAAGTCCAGGGGGTAACTAATGAAAAACTGTTTTTT.